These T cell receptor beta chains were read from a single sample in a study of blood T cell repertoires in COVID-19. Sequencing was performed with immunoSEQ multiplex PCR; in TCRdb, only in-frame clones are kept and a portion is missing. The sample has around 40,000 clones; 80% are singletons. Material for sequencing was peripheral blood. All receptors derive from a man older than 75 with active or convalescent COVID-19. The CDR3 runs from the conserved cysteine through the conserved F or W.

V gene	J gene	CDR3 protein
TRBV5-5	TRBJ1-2	CASSPEGGWGYTF
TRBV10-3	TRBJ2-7	CAISESKGQGSSYEQYF
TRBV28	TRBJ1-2	CASSSGTGVRHRYYGYTF
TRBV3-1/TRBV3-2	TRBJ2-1	CASSRLPGGSYNEQFF
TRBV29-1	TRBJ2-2	CSVDAAGVETGELFF
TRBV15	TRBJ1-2	CATSRDRDRVYYTF
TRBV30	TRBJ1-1	CAWRQGSSTEAFF
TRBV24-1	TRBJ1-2	CATSGTGVDYGYTF
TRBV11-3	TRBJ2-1	CASSFTGSSYNEQFF
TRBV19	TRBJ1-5	CASSIPTQGANQPQHF